The T cell receptor beta chain under discussion was sequenced for a study of beta chain features in type 1 diabetes. About the study: Patients were similar to healthy donors in age and gender (as well as in cell yields).

Germline V CDR1 and CDR2: LNHNV, YYDKDF (reference sequence). This CDR3 is 15 amino acids long. The V gene end was trimmed by 1 base and the J gene end by 2 bases; junction bases not matched to a gene: 4. The sequenced template was cDNA made from the entire isolated RNA. Sequenced by immunoSEQ multiplex PCR; TCRdb stores in-frame clones only, minus some. Counted here are 970,000 or so clones, about a sixth occurring once; the ten biggest clones make up 0.023%. Worth noting for this clone: Its antigen is still unknown.

Study conclusions and caveats: Sequencing the cDNA could make cells with high TCR expression show up more than they should. Fewer insertions but more deletions were seen at VDJ junctions in type 1 diabetes patients.

The receptor was derived from a woman aged 18-29 years in good health. Sequencing input: naive CD4+ T cells from blood. V usage is TRBV15 and J usage is TRBJ2-5; 7 bases are a match to TRBD2. The DNA of the CDR3 is TGTGCCACCAGCAGAGGCGGGGGAGGGCAAGAGACCCAGTACTTC. Translating it yields CATSRGGGGQETQYF.